The rows below give T cell receptor beta chains drawn from one sample of a study of early T cells in non-severe SARS-CoV-2 infection. TCRdb fed the 5' RACE reads into MiXCR, producing one record per CDR3 protein. Found here are 45,000 to 60,000 distinct CDR3 sequences, about 7.7% of them singletons; the top ten hold about 3.7%. The specimen was whole blood. The receptors were sampled from an adult who was a healthcare worker with PCR-confirmed SARS-CoV-2 infection or an uninfected control (not recorded which). Both conserved end residues are part of each CDR3. The D gene is left open where the match is weak. Size is omitted from some rows. Given values are once, few, many or a class for expanded clones.

d_call: TRBD2; j_call: TRBJ2-7; clone_size: -; v_call: TRBV12-3/TRBV12-4; cdr3_aa: CASSFHSGRVWGEQYF; cdr3_nt: TGTGCCAGCAGTTTCCATAGCGGGAGGGTCTGGGGCGAGCAGTACTTC
d_call: -; j_call: TRBJ2-1; clone_size: few; v_call: TRBV3-1; cdr3_aa: CASSQDLGGGPSDNEQFF; cdr3_nt: TGTGCCAGCAGCCAAGATTTAGGCGGCGGCCCCTCGGACAATGAGCAGTTCTTC
d_call: -; j_call: TRBJ2-5; clone_size: few; v_call: TRBV7-9; cdr3_aa: CASSLGVVAQETQYF; cdr3_nt: TGTGCCAGCAGCTTAGGAGTCGTAGCCCAAGAGACCCAGTACTTC
d_call: -; j_call: TRBJ2-5; clone_size: -; v_call: TRBV7-9; cdr3_aa: CASSLGDRGETQYF; cdr3_nt: TGTGCCAGCAGCTTAGGTGACAGAGGAGAGACCCAGTACTTC
d_call: -; j_call: TRBJ2-1; clone_size: medium-sized; v_call: TRBV7-2; cdr3_aa: CASSFAVYEQFF; cdr3_nt: TGTGCCAGCAGCTTTGCGGTCTATGAGCAGTTCTTC
d_call: TRBD1; j_call: TRBJ1-2; clone_size: many; v_call: TRBV18; cdr3_aa: CASSPEGGQGYGYTF; cdr3_nt: TGTGCCAGCTCACCCGAGGGCGGACAGGGCTATGGCTACACCTTC
d_call: -; j_call: TRBJ1-1; clone_size: many; v_call: TRBV10-2; cdr3_aa: CASLKGAEAFF; cdr3_nt: TGCGCCAGTCTCAAAGGCGCTGAAGCTTTCTTT
d_call: TRBD1; j_call: TRBJ2-7; clone_size: once; v_call: TRBV5-1; cdr3_aa: CASSAGTAYEQYF; cdr3_nt: TGCGCCAGCAGCGCCGGGACAGCATACGAGCAGTACTTC
d_call: -; j_call: TRBJ2-5; clone_size: few; v_call: TRBV30; cdr3_aa: CAWSLGETQYF; cdr3_nt: TGTGCCTGGAGTCTTGGAGAGACCCAGTACTTC
d_call: TRBD1; j_call: TRBJ1-1; clone_size: many; v_call: TRBV11-2; cdr3_aa: CAVTGGPVPFF; cdr3_nt: TGTGCCGTAACAGGGGGGCCCGTGCCTTTCTTT
d_call: TRBD1; j_call: TRBJ2-1; clone_size: few; v_call: TRBV18; cdr3_aa: CASSLPLRGQVYNEQFF; cdr3_nt: TGTGCCAGCTCACTACCTCTTAGGGGACAGGTCTACAATGAGCAGTTCTTC
d_call: -; j_call: TRBJ2-3; clone_size: few; v_call: TRBV28; cdr3_aa: CASSYTGLTQYF; cdr3_nt: TGTGCCAGCAGCTATACAGGGCTGACGCAGTATTTT
d_call: -; j_call: TRBJ1-5; clone_size: -; v_call: TRBV12-3/TRBV12-4; cdr3_aa: CASSWYVGQPQHF; cdr3_nt: TGTGCCAGCAGTTGGTACGTCGGCCAGCCCCAGCATTTT
d_call: -; j_call: TRBJ2-2; clone_size: -; v_call: TRBV4-1; cdr3_aa: CASSQDPLRSNTGELFF; cdr3_nt: TGCGCCAGCAGCCAAGATCCCCTAAGGTCGAACACCGGGGAGCTGTTTTTT
d_call: TRBD2; j_call: TRBJ2-2; clone_size: many; v_call: TRBV6-5; cdr3_aa: CASSYRIAGDGSGELFF; cdr3_nt: TGTGCCAGCAGTTACCGGATAGCGGGAGATGGTTCCGGGGAGCTGTTTTTT
d_call: -; j_call: TRBJ1-5; clone_size: few; v_call: TRBV12-3/TRBV12-4; cdr3_aa: CASIKDGYSNQPQHF; cdr3_nt: TGTGCCAGCATTAAGGACGGATATAGCAATCAGCCCCAGCATTTT
d_call: -; j_call: TRBJ1-3; clone_size: many; v_call: TRBV27; cdr3_aa: CASSGGPSGNTIYF; cdr3_nt: TGTGCCAGCAGTGGGGGGCCATCTGGAAACACCATATATTTT
d_call: -; j_call: TRBJ1-1; clone_size: -; v_call: TRBV15; cdr3_aa: CATSRAGGNTESFF; cdr3_nt: TGTGCCACCAGCAGAGCAGGAGGGAACACTGAATCTTTCTTT
d_call: -; j_call: TRBJ1-4; clone_size: -; v_call: TRBV28; cdr3_aa: CASSLGGATNEKLFF; cdr3_nt: TGTGCCAGCAGTTTAGGCGGGGCAACTAATGAAAAACTGTTTTTT
d_call: TRBD2; j_call: TRBJ2-1; clone_size: many; v_call: TRBV4-2; cdr3_aa: CASSQDRGRLAGDEQFF; cdr3_nt: TGTGCCAGCAGCCAAGATAGGGGTCGACTAGCGGGAGATGAGCAGTTCTTC
d_call: -; j_call: TRBJ1-1; clone_size: few; v_call: TRBV5-8; cdr3_aa: CASSLVEAFF; cdr3_nt: TGTGCCAGCAGCTTGGTTGAAGCTTTCTTT
d_call: -; j_call: TRBJ2-7; clone_size: many; v_call: TRBV29-1; cdr3_aa: CSVETGSYEQYF; cdr3_nt: TGCAGCGTTGAAACAGGGTCCTACGAGCAGTACTTC
d_call: TRBD2; j_call: TRBJ2-5; clone_size: many; v_call: TRBV11-2; cdr3_aa: CASSLGGTSGGQETQYF; cdr3_nt: TGTGCCAGCAGCTTAGGAGGGACTAGCGGGGGGCAAGAGACCCAGTACTTC
d_call: TRBD1; j_call: TRBJ1-6; clone_size: few; v_call: TRBV2; cdr3_aa: CASSGGNNSPLHF; cdr3_nt: TGTGCCAGCTCAGGGGGCAATAATTCACCCCTCCACTTT
d_call: -; j_call: TRBJ2-3; clone_size: many; v_call: TRBV29-1; cdr3_aa: CSVDGFGDSSSTDTQYF; cdr3_nt: TGCAGCGTTGATGGCTTTGGTGACTCCTCTAGCACAGATACGCAGTATTTT
d_call: -; j_call: TRBJ1-2; clone_size: few; v_call: TRBV3-1; cdr3_aa: CASSPDRTNGYTF; cdr3_nt: TGTGCCAGCAGCCCGGACAGAACCAATGGCTACACCTTC